This section outlines one T cell receptor beta chain sequence together with its context. What antigen it recognizes has not been identified. No much larger clone exists at a distance of one base, and base qualities are not known. This specimen comes from a study of OX40 agonist ivuxolimab in advanced cancers. Study-level background: Ivuxolimab, which targeted the costimulatory receptor OX40 (CD134), was an agonistic, fully human IgG2 monoclonal antibody. The paper covers the monotherapy dose-escalation part of the phase I ivuxolimab trial, which included N of about 56 patients. Partial responses occurred in three dose-escalation patients: two with cutaneous melanoma and one with hepatocellular carcinoma. Among the roughly 52 dose-escalation patients, around 19 had hepatocellular carcinoma, about 15 melanoma, 9 renal cell carcinoma and 9 head and neck cancer. The purpose of peripheral TCRbeta sequencing was to test whether ivuxolimab changed TCR sequence diversity and led to clonal T-cell expansion. In the dose-escalation cohort, roughly 82% of patients were male, and the mean age was approximately 60 years with a range of roughly 20 to 85. Prior anti-PD-1, anti-PD-L1 or anti-CTLA-4 therapy was permitted, and approximately 39% of dose-escalation patients had received checkpoint inhibitors. Intravenous ivuxolimab was administered to patients every 2 weeks at six dose levels: 0.01, 0.1, 0.3, 1.5, 3 and 10 mg/kg.

To sequence the TCRbeta CDR3 region, genomic DNA was isolated from the sorted cells. TCRbeta CDR3 regions were sequenced using the immunoSEQ Assay. TCRdb retrieved this table from immuneACCESS and kept in-frame rearrangements only. Not all clones are present; in checked studies, unresolved V genes account for under half, and no reason is known for the remainder. Present in this sample are nearly 50,000 clones, approximately 91% of which were seen just once. About 0.68% of the sample rests with the top ten. The paper's findings and limits, for the study overall: After ivuxolimab, expanded clones were on average more numerous among CD8+ T cells than among CD4+ T cells. In the 0.1-3.0 mg/kg groups, partial responders had among the lowest normalized peripheral clonal expansion, particularly in CD8+ T cells. Antigen specificity was not determined for the clonally expanded peripheral T cells. Low levels of normalized T-cell clonal expansion were also shown by some nonresponding patients. Clonal expansion of both CD4+ and CD8+ blood T cells was observed from baseline to week 6 at doses 0.1 to 3.0 mg/kg.

The CDR3 goes from the cysteine to the phenylalanine over 17 residues. The kept DNA is CDR3 alone, 51 bases in frame from the first base. Via the germline V gene (reference sequence), CDR1 is LNHDA and CDR2 SQIVND. Trimming accounts for 5 bases at V and 4 bases at J, while the number of junction bases matched to no gene is 5. Patients with autoimmune disease history or receiving systemic immunosuppression were excluded from the trial. Peripheral blood for TCR sequencing was collected from all dose cohorts at baseline, on cycle 4 day 1, and on cycle 7 day 1. The samples were taken from a phase I, first-in-human, multicenter, open-label dose-escalation trial of ivuxolimab. The trial enrolled adults with locally advanced or metastatic head and neck squamous cell, hepatocellular, melanoma or renal cell carcinoma. Before TCR sequencing, CD4+ and CD8+ T cells were separately sorted from peripheral blood.

The chain is assembled from TRBV19 and TRBJ2-2; 15 junctional bases match TRBD2. The sequencing used CD4+ or CD8+ T cells sorted from blood, collected in a trial of the OX40 agonist ivuxolimab. The receptor was derived from an adult with an advanced solid tumor such as melanoma, head and neck, liver or kidney cancer. The nucleotide sequence is TGTGCCAGTAGTCCAAGGACTAGCGGGAGGGGCACCGGGGAGCTGTTTTTT. The resulting protein is CASSPRTSGRGTGELFF.